This is a list of T cell receptor beta chains from one sample in a study of T-cell memory formation after mild COVID-19. MiXCR, run by TCRdb on the 5' RACE reads, gives a single entry per CDR3 protein. The table has 190,000 or so distinct CDR3 sequences, around 21% seen once; the top ten hold under 25%. The sample comprised PBMCs or a T cell subset sorted from them (not recorded which). The receptors were sampled from an adult woman who had mild COVID-19 (a few samples of this study predate the infection). Cell type and time point are not known. Each CDR3 is given with its conserved first and last residue. The order of the fields is D gene, J gene, clone size, CDR3 length, V gene, CDR3 DNA, CDR3 protein. A D gene is named only where the DNA matches it firmly. The size entry is marked missing in some rows and otherwise reads once, few, many or a size class.

D: TRBD2; J: TRBJ2-1; size: -; length: 16; V: TRBV27; DNA: TGTGCCAGCACCGGAACGACGGGACTAGCGTGGAATGAGCAGTTCTTC; CDR3: CASTGTTGLAWNEQFF
D: -; J: TRBJ1-1; size: -; length: 14; V: TRBV27; DNA: TGTGCCAGCAGTTTAATACCCGGGAACACTGAAGCTTTCTTT; CDR3: CASSLIPGNTEAFF
D: TRBD1; J: TRBJ2-2; size: few; length: 17; V: TRBV7-9; DNA: TGTGCCAGCATGGTACCGGGACAGGGGTCGAGCACCGGGGAGCTGTTTTTT; CDR3: CASMVPGQGSSTGELFF
D: -; J: TRBJ2-4; size: few; length: 12; V: TRBV11-3; DNA: TGTGCCAGCAGCTTTAGGGGGGACATTCAGTACTTC; CDR3: CASSFRGDIQYF
D: TRBD1; J: TRBJ2-7; size: -; length: 15; V: TRBV20-1; DNA: TGCAGTGCTAGAGTCCTCGCGGACAGGGGCTACGAGCAGTACTTC; CDR3: CSARVLADRGYEQYF
D: -; J: TRBJ2-6; size: few; length: 15; V: TRBV13; DNA: TGTGCCAGCAGCTCCTTCTTGACTGGGGCCAACGTCCTGACTTTC; CDR3: CASSSFLTGANVLTF
D: TRBD1; J: TRBJ1-2; size: -; length: 14; V: TRBV5-6; DNA: TGTGCCAGCAGCTCCGGGACAGGGCCCTATGGCTACACCTTC; CDR3: CASSSGTGPYGYTF
D: TRBD2; J: TRBJ2-1; size: few; length: 17; V: TRBV4-2; DNA: TGTGCCAGCAGCCAAGATTCTTGGGGGGGGTTAAGCAATGAGCAGTTCTTC; CDR3: CASSQDSWGGLSNEQFF
D: -; J: TRBJ2-3; size: -; length: 16; V: TRBV2; DNA: TGTGCCAGCAGTGAAGCGCGCGAGCGGGGCACAGATACGCAGTATTTT; CDR3: CASSEARERGTDTQYF
D: -; J: TRBJ2-7; size: -; length: 15; V: TRBV7-9; DNA: TGTGCCAGCAGCTTAGTTGCAGGCTCGAGGACGAGGCAGTACTTC; CDR3: CASSLVAGSRTRQYF
D: TRBD2; J: TRBJ2-7; size: few; length: 17; V: TRBV9; DNA: TGTGCCAGCAGCTTGGGGCTAGCGGGAGATTTGACCTACGAGCAGTACTTC; CDR3: CASSLGLAGDLTYEQYF
D: -; J: TRBJ2-2; size: -; length: 14; V: TRBV7-9; DNA: TGTGCCAGCAGCTTAGTCCCAAACACCGGGGAGCTGTTTTTT; CDR3: CASSLVPNTGELFF
D: -; J: TRBJ1-5; size: -; length: 14; V: TRBV27; DNA: TGTGCCAGCAGACCAACAGGGAGCAATCAGCCCCAGCATTTT; CDR3: CASRPTGSNQPQHF
D: -; J: TRBJ2-7; size: -; length: 13; V: TRBV9; DNA: TGTGCCAGCAGCGCAGAAGGGGACTACGAGCAGTACTTC; CDR3: CASSAEGDYEQYF
D: TRBD1; J: TRBJ1-1; size: -; length: 14; V: TRBV25-1; DNA: TGTGCCAGCAGTGCATGGGGACAGACGGATGAAGCTTTCTTT; CDR3: CASSAWGQTDEAFF
D: -; J: TRBJ2-7; size: -; length: 14; V: TRBV7-6; DNA: TGTGCCAGCAGCTTAGGTGGGGTGGCCTACGAGCAGTACTTC; CDR3: CASSLGGVAYEQYF
D: -; J: TRBJ1-1; size: many; length: 12; V: TRBV10-3; DNA: TGTGCCATCAGTGAGTCTCCCCCTGAAGCTTTCTTT; CDR3: CAISESPPEAFF
D: TRBD1; J: TRBJ2-5; size: -; length: 16; V: TRBV5-5; DNA: TGTGCCAGCAGTCTCGGGACAGGAGTAATTCAAGAGACCCAGTACTTC; CDR3: CASSLGTGVIQETQYF
D: TRBD2; J: TRBJ2-7; size: -; length: 16; V: TRBV4-2; DNA: TGTGCCAGCAGCCAAGATATCCTAGCGGGAGCTCGGGAGCAGTACTTC; CDR3: CASSQDILAGAREQYF
D: -; J: TRBJ2-1; size: few; length: 14; V: TRBV7-8; DNA: TGTGCCAGCAGCTTAAACCCGACGAGCAATGAGCAGTTCTTC; CDR3: CASSLNPTSNEQFF
D: TRBD1; J: TRBJ1-2; size: few; length: 14; V: TRBV14; DNA: TGTGCCAGCAGCCTGATAGGGACAGGGAATGGCTACACCTTC; CDR3: CASSLIGTGNGYTF
D: -; J: TRBJ2-1; size: few; length: 18; V: TRBV21-1; DNA: TGTGCCAGCAGCAAACACTCTTTCGGGGCGGGGGTTTACAATGAGCAGTTCTTC; CDR3: CASSKHSFGAGVYNEQFF
D: -; J: TRBJ1-5; size: few; length: 14; V: TRBV3-1; DNA: TGTGCCAGCAGCCCCGCTGAAGGGGTTCAGCCCCAGCATTTT; CDR3: CASSPAEGVQPQHF
D: -; J: TRBJ2-1; size: few; length: 17; V: TRBV7-6; DNA: TGTGCCAGCAGCCGTTCTCCGGGCGGGGAGTTCTACAATGAGCAGTTCTTC; CDR3: CASSRSPGGEFYNEQFF
D: TRBD1; J: TRBJ1-1; size: -; length: 16; V: TRBV27; DNA: TGTGCCAGCACCACCGCGGACAGGGCTTCCATATTGGGAGCTTTCTTT; CDR3: CASTTADRASILGAFF
D: TRBD1; J: TRBJ2-5; size: -; length: 15; V: TRBV5-1; DNA: TGCGCCAGCAGCCCGGACAGGGGGCGTCAGGAGACCCAGTACTTC; CDR3: CASSPDRGRQETQYF
D: -; J: TRBJ2-7; size: few; length: 12; V: TRBV7-3; DNA: TGTGCCAGCAGCTCCCCCATGGGGGAGCAGTACTTC; CDR3: CASSSPMGEQYF
D: -; J: TRBJ1-3; size: -; length: 14; V: TRBV29-1; DNA: TGCAGCGTTCTCGGGGGCGAACTTGGAAACACCATATATTTT; CDR3: CSVLGGELGNTIYF
D: TRBD1; J: TRBJ2-3; size: few; length: 15; V: TRBV4-3; DNA: TGCGCCGCGCGGAGGGGGACAGGGCCCACAGATACGCAGTATTTT; CDR3: CAARRGTGPTDTQYF
D: TRBD1; J: TRBJ1-1; size: many; length: 15; V: TRBV20-1; DNA: TGCAGTGCTTGGGCCGGGACAGACAAGAACACTGAAGCTTTCTTT; CDR3: CSAWAGTDKNTEAFF
D: -; J: TRBJ2-7; size: -; length: 14; V: TRBV9; DNA: TGTGCCAGCAGCAGGGGTTCCCCACCCTACGAGCAGTACTTC; CDR3: CASSRGSPPYEQYF
D: TRBD1; J: TRBJ2-7; size: few; length: 14; V: TRBV29-1; DNA: TGCAGCGTTGTTTCGGACAGGGTGACCTACGAGCAGTACTTC; CDR3: CSVVSDRVTYEQYF
D: -; J: TRBJ2-7; size: few; length: 16; V: TRBV3-1; DNA: TGTGCCAGCAGCCCCTTACAACTAGCCCGAACCTTCGAGCAGTACTTC; CDR3: CASSPLQLARTFEQYF
D: TRBD2; J: TRBJ2-1; size: few; length: 19; V: TRBV7-8; DNA: TGTGCCAGCAGCTTACCGGGACTAGCGGGAGTACGTTTGTACAATGAGCAGTTCTTC; CDR3: CASSLPGLAGVRLYNEQFF
D: TRBD1; J: TRBJ2-7; size: -; length: 14; V: TRBV5-1; DNA: TGCGCCAGCAGTTCCGGGACAGGGTCCCACGAGCAGTACTTC; CDR3: CASSSGTGSHEQYF
D: -; J: TRBJ2-7; size: -; length: 14; V: TRBV20-1; DNA: TGCAGTGCTACCGGCCAGGAGAGATCCTACGAGCAGTACTTC; CDR3: CSATGQERSYEQYF
D: -; J: TRBJ2-1; size: -; length: 14; V: TRBV19; DNA: TGTGCCAGTAGTATGCTGCCCTCCTACAATGAGCAGTTCTTC; CDR3: CASSMLPSYNEQFF
D: TRBD1; J: TRBJ1-2; size: -; length: 14; V: TRBV12-3/TRBV12-4; DNA: TGTGCCAGCAGTTTAGGGACAGGGGTTCATGGCTACACCTTC; CDR3: CASSLGTGVHGYTF
D: -; J: TRBJ1-6; size: few; length: 15; V: TRBV7-6; DNA: TGTGCCAGCAGCTTAGCGTACAGGGACCATTCACCCCTCCACTTT; CDR3: CASSLAYRDHSPLHF
D: -; J: TRBJ2-1; size: few; length: 16; V: TRBV12-3/TRBV12-4; DNA: TGTGCCAGCAGCCCCAGGGTATGGGGCGTCTACAATGAGCAGTTCTTC; CDR3: CASSPRVWGVYNEQFF
D: -; J: TRBJ2-7; size: -; length: 16; V: TRBV4-3; DNA: TGCGCCAGCAGCCAAACCCGAGGGGACCGATCCTACGAGCAGTACTTC; CDR3: CASSQTRGDRSYEQYF
D: -; J: TRBJ2-3; size: -; length: 12; V: TRBV7-8; DNA: TGTGCCAGCAGCTTAGAGTCGGGGATTCAGTATTTT; CDR3: CASSLESGIQYF
D: TRBD2; J: TRBJ2-4; size: -; length: 16; V: TRBV7-8; DNA: TGTGCCAGCAGTCCTAGGACTAGCGGGGGCCGAAACATTCAGTACTTC; CDR3: CASSPRTSGGRNIQYF
D: TRBD2; J: TRBJ2-7; size: -; length: 16; V: TRBV4-2; DNA: TGTGCCAGCAGCCAGGTAGCGGGAGGGCCGGGAGGCGAGCAGTACTTC; CDR3: CASSQVAGGPGGEQYF
D: -; J: TRBJ1-1; size: -; length: 12; V: TRBV20-1; DNA: TGCAGTGCTCTAGGACCACCCACTGAAGCTTTCTTT; CDR3: CSALGPPTEAFF
D: TRBD1; J: TRBJ2-7; size: -; length: 14; V: TRBV5-1; DNA: TGCGCCAGCAGCTTGGCTGGGGACAGCTACGAGCAGTACTTC; CDR3: CASSLAGDSYEQYF
D: TRBD1; J: TRBJ2-7; size: few; length: 15; V: TRBV7-9; DNA: TGTGCCAGCAGCGTAGGAATTGGGACAGCCTACGAGCAGTACTTC; CDR3: CASSVGIGTAYEQYF